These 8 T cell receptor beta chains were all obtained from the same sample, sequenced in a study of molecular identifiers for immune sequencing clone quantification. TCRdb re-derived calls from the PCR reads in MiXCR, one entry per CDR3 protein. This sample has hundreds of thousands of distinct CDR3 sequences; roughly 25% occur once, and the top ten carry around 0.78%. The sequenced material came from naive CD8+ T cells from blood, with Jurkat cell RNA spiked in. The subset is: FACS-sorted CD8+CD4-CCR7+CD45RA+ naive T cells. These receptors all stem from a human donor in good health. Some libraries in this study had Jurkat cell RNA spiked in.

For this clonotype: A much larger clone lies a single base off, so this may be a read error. The CDR3 reads CASLPGVTSTDAQYF. The CDR3 nucleotides read TGTGCCAGCCTCCCGGGGGTAACTAGCACAGATGCGCAGTATTTT. The chain has TRBV2 and TRBJ2-3; TRBD2 might be the D (6 bases). CDR3 size: 15 residues. CDR1 is SNHLY, CDR2 FYNNEI, per germline.

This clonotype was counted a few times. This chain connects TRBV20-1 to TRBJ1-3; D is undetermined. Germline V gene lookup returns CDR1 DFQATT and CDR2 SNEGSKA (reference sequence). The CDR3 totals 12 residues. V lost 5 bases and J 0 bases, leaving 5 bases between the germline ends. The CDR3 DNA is TGCAGTGCTGGGCTCTCTGGAAACACCATATATTTT. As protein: CSAGLSGNTIYF.

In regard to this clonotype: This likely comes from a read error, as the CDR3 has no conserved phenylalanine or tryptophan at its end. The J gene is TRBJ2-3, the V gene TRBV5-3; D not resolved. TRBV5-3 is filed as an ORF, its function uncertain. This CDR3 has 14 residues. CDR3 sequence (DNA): TGTGCCAGCAGCTCCGCTGGGGTAGGAGATACGCAGTATCTT. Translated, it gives CASSSAGVGDTQYL.

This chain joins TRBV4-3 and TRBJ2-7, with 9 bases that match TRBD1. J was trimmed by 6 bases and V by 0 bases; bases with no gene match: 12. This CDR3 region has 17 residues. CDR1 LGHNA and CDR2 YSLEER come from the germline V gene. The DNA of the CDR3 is TGCGCCAGCAGCCAAGATTTCCTGGACAGGGGTCTCTCCGAGCAGTACTTC. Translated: CASSQDFLDRGLSEQYF.

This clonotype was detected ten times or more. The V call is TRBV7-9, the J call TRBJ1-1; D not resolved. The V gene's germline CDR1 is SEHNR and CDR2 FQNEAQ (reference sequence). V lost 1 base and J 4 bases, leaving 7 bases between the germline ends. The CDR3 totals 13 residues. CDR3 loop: CASSLVGPTEAFF. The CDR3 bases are TGTGCCAGCAGCTTAGTGGGCCCCACTGAAGCTTTCTTT.

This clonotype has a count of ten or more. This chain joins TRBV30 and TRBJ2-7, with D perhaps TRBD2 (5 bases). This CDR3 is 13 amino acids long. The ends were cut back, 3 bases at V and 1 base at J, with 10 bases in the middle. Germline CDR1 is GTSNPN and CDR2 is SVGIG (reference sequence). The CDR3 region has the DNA TGTGCCTGGAGCGACGGGGTATCCTACGAGCAGTACTTC. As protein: CAWSDGVSYEQYF.

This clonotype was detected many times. CDR3 bases: TGCGCCAGCAGCTTGGTCGACTCCTACGAGCAGTACTTC. Its protein product is CASSLVDSYEQYF. This chain joins TRBV5-1 and TRBJ2-7; no firm D call. From germline, CDR1 is SGHRS and CDR2 YFSETQ. The CDR3 is 13 amino acids. Trimming shortened V by 0 bases and J by 0 bases, and 4 bases separated the two germline ends. The full variable domain, with the rest looked up from reference TRBV5-1 and TRBJ2-7, is KAGVTQTPRYLIKTRGQQVTLSCSPISGHRSVSWYQQTPGQGLQFLFEYFSETQRNKGNFPGRFSGRQFSNSRSEMNVSTLELGDSALYLCASSLVDSYEQYFGPGTRLTVT.

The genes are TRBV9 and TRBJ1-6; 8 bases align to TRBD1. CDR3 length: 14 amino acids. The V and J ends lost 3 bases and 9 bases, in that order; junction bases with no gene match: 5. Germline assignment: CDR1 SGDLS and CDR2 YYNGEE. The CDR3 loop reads CASSARQGSSPLHF. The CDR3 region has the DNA TGTGCCAGCAGCGCCAGACAGGGGTCTTCACCCCTCCACTTT.